This T cell receptor beta chain comes out of a study of OX40 agonist ivuxolimab in advanced cancers. About the study: While on treatment, patients had intravenous ivuxolimab at 0.01 to 10 mg/kg every 2 weeks. Partial responses were recorded for three patients, including one with hepatocellular carcinoma and two with cutaneous melanoma.

The assay was immunoSEQ multiplex PCR, and TCRdb's table has in-frame clones only and misses some. The sample lists 50,000 to 65,000 clones; about 88% were seen once. V was trimmed by 4 bases and J by 5 bases, leaving 9 bases between them. This CDR3 spans 13 amino acids. Germline V gene data show CDR1 as SGHRS and CDR2 as YFSETQ. The study, taken as a whole, reports: At doses 0.1 to 3.0 mg/kg, CD4+ and CD8+ clones expanded. With doses of 0.1-3.0 mg/kg, partial responders showed among the lowest clonal expansion.

On this clone: The target antigen is unknown.

The sequence came from an adult with an advanced solid tumor such as melanoma, head and neck, liver or kidney cancer. This chain links TRBV5-1 with TRBJ2-2; no clear D gene. The source was CD4+ or CD8+ T cells sorted from blood, collected in a trial of the OX40 agonist ivuxolimab. The CDR3 spells CASSMAGTGELFF. The CDR3 coding sequence is TGCGCCAGCAGCATGGCCGGGACCGGGGAGCTGTTTTTT.